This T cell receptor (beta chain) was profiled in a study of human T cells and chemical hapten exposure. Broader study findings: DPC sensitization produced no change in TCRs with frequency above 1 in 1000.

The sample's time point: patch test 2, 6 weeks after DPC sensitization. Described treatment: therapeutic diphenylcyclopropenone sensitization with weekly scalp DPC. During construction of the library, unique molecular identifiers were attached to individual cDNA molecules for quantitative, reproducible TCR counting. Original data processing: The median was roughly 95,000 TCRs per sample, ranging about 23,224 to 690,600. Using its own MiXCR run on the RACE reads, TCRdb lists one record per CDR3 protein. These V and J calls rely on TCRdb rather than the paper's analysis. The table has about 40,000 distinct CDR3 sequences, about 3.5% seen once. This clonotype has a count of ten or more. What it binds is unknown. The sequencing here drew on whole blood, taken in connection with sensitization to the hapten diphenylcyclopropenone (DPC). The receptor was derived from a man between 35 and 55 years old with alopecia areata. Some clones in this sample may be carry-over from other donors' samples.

DNA for the CDR3: TGTGCCAGCAGTTACGAGCCAGGGAGAACTGAAGCTTTCTTT. Protein product: CASSYEPGRTEAFF. The chain is built from TRBV6-5 and TRBJ1-1, with D perhaps matching TRBD1 (5 bases). Germline CDR1 is MNHEY and CDR2 is SVGAGI. Deletions cut 2 bases from V and 5 bases from J, with 12 bases between. The CDR3 contains 14 residues.